These T cell receptor beta chains were read from a single sample in a study of blood T cell repertoires in COVID-19. Here immunoSEQ multiplex PCR was the method, and the copy in TCRdb shows in-frame clones only, minus some. The sample includes about 380,000 clones, 90% of them seen just once. The sequencing sample was made of peripheral blood. The receptors were sampled from a man younger than 35 with active or convalescent COVID-19. Both conserved end residues are part of each CDR3. The D gene is left open where the match is weak. For some rows the clone size is stated as once, few or many, or as a class when expanded; others skip it.

.	TRBD1	TRBV5-6	TRBJ1-2	TGTGCCAGCAGCTACCGGGACAGGGGTGCCTATGGCTACACCTTC	CASSYRDRGAYGYTF
.	.	TRBV2	TRBJ2-2	TGTGCCAGCAGGGGGGAGACTAGAAACACCGGGGAGCTGTTTTTT	CASRGETRNTGELFF
.	.	TRBV6-5	TRBJ1-1	TGTGCCAGCTCACGGGGGACTGAAGCTTTCTTT	CASSRGTEAFF
.	TRBD2	TRBV29-1	TRBJ2-7	TGCAGCGCTGCTAGCGGGAGCTACGAGCAGTACTTC	CSAASGSYEQYF
.	.	TRBV5-1	TRBJ2-3	TGCGCCAGCAGCTTGGCCTTTCGCGGGATCACAGATACGCAGTATTTT	CASSLAFRGITDTQYF
.	TRBD1	TRBV7-2	TRBJ1-3	TGTGCCAGCAGCCCAAAGGGACAGAGCTCTGGAAACACCATATATTTT	CASSPKGQSSGNTIYF
.	.	TRBV10-1	TRBJ2-7	TGCGCCAGCAGTGAGCCCCTCCCGTGGCAGGGGAGTGTCTACGAGCAGTACTTC	CASSEPLPWQGSVYEQYF
few	.	TRBV6-5	TRBJ1-2	TGTGCCAGCAGTTACGTTCAGGGCGGCTACACCTTC	CASSYVQGGYTF
once	.	TRBV27	TRBJ2-7	TGTGCCAGCAGACTCCGGGGGGCCGGGTACGAGCAGTACTTC	CASRLRGAGYEQYF
.	.	TRBV9	TRBJ1-2	TGTGCCAGCAGCGTAGGCAGGGTTGGCTATGGCTACACCTTC	CASSVGRVGYGYTF
.	TRBD1	TRBV7-9	TRBJ2-1	TGTGCCAGCGGACTGACAGGGATGGACAATGAGCAGTTCTTC	CASGLTGMDNEQFF
.	.	TRBV19	TRBJ1-5	TGTGCCAGTAGTCTCTTGTTGAATCAGCCCCAGCATTTT	CASSLLLNQPQHF
.	.	TRBV2	TRBJ1-4	TGTGCCAGCAGGGGGACAATTACAACTAATGAAAAACTGTTTTTT	CASRGTITTNEKLFF
.	.	TRBV28	TRBJ1-2	TGTGCCAGCAGGATTCCGGGGATCAACTATGGCTACACCTTC	CASRIPGINYGYTF
.	.	TRBV7-2	TRBJ1-4	TGTGCCAGCAGCTTATTTCAGGGGCGTGGTGAAAAACTGTTTTTT	CASSLFQGRGEKLFF
.	TRBD1	TRBV6-5	TRBJ1-6	TGTGCCAGCAGAGGGACAGGGTGGAATTCACCCCTCCACTTT	CASRGTGWNSPLHF
.	.	TRBV7-2	TRBJ1-2	TGTGCCAGCAGCTTAGCATCTTTCGGGAGTACCTATGGCTACACCTTC	CASSLASFGSTYGYTF
.	.	TRBV28	TRBJ1-1	TGTGCCAGCAGTCTTGCAGGGGTCTCGAAGGCTTTCTTT	CASSLAGVSKAFF
few	.	TRBV27	TRBJ1-6	TGTGCCAGCAGCTTGCGGGTGGGGAATTCACCCCTCCACTTT	CASSLRVGNSPLHF
.	TRBD1	TRBV5-1	TRBJ2-1	TGCGCCAGCAGCCGACCTGGACAGGGGTACAATGAGCAGTTCTTC	CASSRPGQGYNEQFF
.	.	TRBV27	TRBJ1-5	TGTGCCAGCAGCGAGTACCGGGACACAGATCAGCCCCAGCATTTT	CASSEYRDTDQPQHF
.	.	TRBV5-1	TRBJ2-5	TGCGCCAGCAGCTTGGTAGGACAGCAAGAGACCCAGTACTTC	CASSLVGQQETQYF
.	TRBD1	TRBV5-4	TRBJ1-2	TGTGCCAGCAGCAGACCGGGACAGGGTTTAGGTGGCTACACCTTC	CASSRPGQGLGGYTF
.	.	TRBV11-1	TRBJ2-1	TGTGCCAGCAGCACGGATGACAGATACAATGAGCAGTTCTTC	CASSTDDRYNEQFF
.	.	TRBV12-3/TRBV12-4	TRBJ1-6	TGTGCCAGCACCCTGGCTAATTCACCCCTCCACTTT	CASTLANSPLHF
once	TRBD1	TRBV24-1	TRBJ1-4	TGTGCCACCAGTGAACAGGGGCATGAAAAACTGTTTTTT	CATSEQGHEKLFF
once	TRBD1	TRBV29-1	TRBJ1-1	TGCAGCGTTGCACAGGGGCACACTGAAGCTTTCTTT	CSVAQGHTEAFF
.	.	TRBV15	TRBJ1-6	TGTGCCACCAGCAGAGATTTAGAGAATTCACCCCTCCACTTT	CATSRDLENSPLHF
.	.	TRBV5-6	TRBJ2-7	TGTGCCAGCAGCTTGGCGGGCAGGGTATACGAGCAGTACTTC	CASSLAGRVYEQYF
.	TRBD1	TRBV11-2	TRBJ2-7	TGTGCCAGCAGCGGACAGGCTTACGAGCAGTACTTC	CASSGQAYEQYF
once	TRBD1	TRBV5-1	TRBJ2-3	TGCGCCAGCAGAACAGGGGGCCTCACAGATACGCAGTATTTT	CASRTGGLTDTQYF